This T cell receptor (beta chain) is from a study of blood T cell repertoires in COVID-19. Study background: The study drew acute and convalescent COVID-19 samples from the United States, Italy and Spain. PBMCs, B-cell-depleted T cells, or T cells provided the cDNA or gDNA that made up the material.

Germline loops: CDR1 SQVTM, CDR2 ANQGSEA. The CDR3 contains 14 residues. Trimming took 8 bases from V and 1 from J; bases not matched to a gene: 8. The protocol was immunoSEQ multiplex PCR, while the TCRdb copy is restricted to in-frame clones and leaves out a portion. The table lists about 430,000 clones, approximately 90% of them singletons. The receptor comes from a man aged 18 to 30 with COVID-19, enrolled during active disease. The chain is built from TRBV29-1 and TRBJ2-5, with 9 bases lining up with TRBD2. Sequencing was carried out using peripheral blood. The CDR3 here is CSSRLAAFQETQYF. The CDR3 DNA is TGCAGCTCCAGACTAGCGGCGTTCCAAGAGACCCAGTACTTC.